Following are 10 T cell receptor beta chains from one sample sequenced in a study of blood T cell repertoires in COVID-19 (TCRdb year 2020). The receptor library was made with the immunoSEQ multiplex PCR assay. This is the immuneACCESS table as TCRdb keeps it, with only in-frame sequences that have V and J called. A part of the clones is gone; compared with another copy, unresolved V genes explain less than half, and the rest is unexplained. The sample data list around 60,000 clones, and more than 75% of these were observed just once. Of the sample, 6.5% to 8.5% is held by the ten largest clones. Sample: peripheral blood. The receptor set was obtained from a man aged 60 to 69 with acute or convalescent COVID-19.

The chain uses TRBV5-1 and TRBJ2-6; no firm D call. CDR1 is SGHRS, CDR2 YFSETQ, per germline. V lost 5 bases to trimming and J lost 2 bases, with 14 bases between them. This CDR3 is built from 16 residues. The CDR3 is CASSLEVETGANVLTF. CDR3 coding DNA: TGCGCCAGCAGTTTAGAGGTTGAAACTGGGGCCAACGTCCTGACTTTC.

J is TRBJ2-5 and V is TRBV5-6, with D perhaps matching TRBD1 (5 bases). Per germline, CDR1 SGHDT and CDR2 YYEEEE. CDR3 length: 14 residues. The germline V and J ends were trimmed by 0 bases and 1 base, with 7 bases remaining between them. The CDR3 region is CASSLAGFQETQYF. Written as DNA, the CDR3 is TGTGCCAGCAGCTTGGCAGGGTTCCAAGAGACCCAGTACTTC.

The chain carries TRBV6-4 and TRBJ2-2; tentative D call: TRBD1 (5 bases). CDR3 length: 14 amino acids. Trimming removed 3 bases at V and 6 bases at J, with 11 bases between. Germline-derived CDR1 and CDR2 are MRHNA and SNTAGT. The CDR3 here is CASSEQESAGELFF. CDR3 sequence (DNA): TGTGCCAGCAGTGAACAGGAGTCGGCCGGGGAGCTGTTTTTT.

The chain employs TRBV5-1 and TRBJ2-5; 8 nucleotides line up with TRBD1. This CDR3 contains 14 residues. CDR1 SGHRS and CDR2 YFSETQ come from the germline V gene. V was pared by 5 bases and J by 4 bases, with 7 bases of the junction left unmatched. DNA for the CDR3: TGCGCCAGCAGACTGACAGGGGTAGGAGAGACCCAGTACTTC. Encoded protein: CASRLTGVGETQYF.

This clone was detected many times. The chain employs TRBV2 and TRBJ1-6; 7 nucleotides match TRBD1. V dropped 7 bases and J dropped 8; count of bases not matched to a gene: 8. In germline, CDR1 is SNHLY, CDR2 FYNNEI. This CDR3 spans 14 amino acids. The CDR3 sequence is CASTRQGRDSPLHF. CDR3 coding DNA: TGTGCCAGCACTCGACAGGGACGGGATTCACCCCTCCACTTT.

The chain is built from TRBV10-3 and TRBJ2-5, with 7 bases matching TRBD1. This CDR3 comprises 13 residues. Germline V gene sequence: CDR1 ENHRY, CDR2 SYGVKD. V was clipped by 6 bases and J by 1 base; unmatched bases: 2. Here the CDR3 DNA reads TGTGCCATCAGCCGGGACAGCCAAGAGACCCAGTACTTC. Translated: CAISRDSQETQYF.

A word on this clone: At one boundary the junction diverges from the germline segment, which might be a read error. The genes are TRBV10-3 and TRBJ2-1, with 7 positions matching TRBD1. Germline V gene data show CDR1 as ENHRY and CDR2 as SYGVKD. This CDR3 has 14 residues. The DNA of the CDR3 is TGTGCCATCAGTGAGGGGACAGCCTACGATGAGCAGTTCTTC. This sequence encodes CAISEGTAYDEQFF.

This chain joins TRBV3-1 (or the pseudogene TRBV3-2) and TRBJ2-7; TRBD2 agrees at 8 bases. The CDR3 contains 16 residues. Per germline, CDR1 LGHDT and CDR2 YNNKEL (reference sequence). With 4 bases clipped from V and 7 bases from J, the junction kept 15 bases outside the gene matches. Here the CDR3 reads CASSLLRTSSLGEQYF. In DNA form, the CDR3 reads TGTGCCAGCAGCCTTCTCAGGACTAGCTCTCTCGGTGAGCAGTACTTC.

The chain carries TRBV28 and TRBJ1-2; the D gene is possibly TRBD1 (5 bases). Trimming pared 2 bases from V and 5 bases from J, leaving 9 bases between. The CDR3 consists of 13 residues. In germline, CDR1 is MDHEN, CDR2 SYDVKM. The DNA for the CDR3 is TGTGCCAGCAGTTTAAGTGGGGGGTATGGCTACACCTTC. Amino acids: CASSLSGGYGYTF.

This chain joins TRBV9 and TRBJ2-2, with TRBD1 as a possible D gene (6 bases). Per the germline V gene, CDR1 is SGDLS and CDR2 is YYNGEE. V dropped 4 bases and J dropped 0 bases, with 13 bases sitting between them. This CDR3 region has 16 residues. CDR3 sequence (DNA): TGTGCCAGCAGCCTTCAGACAGGCGCGAACACCGGGGAGCTGTTTTTT. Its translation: CASSLQTGANTGELFF.